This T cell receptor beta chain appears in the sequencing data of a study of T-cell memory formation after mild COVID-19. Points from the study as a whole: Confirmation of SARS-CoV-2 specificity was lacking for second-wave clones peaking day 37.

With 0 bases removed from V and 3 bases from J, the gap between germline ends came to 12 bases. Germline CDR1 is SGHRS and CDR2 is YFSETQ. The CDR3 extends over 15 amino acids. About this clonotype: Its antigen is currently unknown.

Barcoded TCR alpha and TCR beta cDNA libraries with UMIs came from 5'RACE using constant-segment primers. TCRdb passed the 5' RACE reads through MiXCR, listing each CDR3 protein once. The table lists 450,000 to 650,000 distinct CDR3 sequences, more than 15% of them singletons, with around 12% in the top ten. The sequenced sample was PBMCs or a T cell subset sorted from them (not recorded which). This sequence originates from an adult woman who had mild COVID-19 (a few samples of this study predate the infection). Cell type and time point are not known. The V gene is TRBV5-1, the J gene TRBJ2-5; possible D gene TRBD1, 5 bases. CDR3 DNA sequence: TGCGCCAGCAGCTTGGGCCGCCTAGGGGAAGAGACCCAGTACTTC. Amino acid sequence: CASSLGRLGEETQYF.